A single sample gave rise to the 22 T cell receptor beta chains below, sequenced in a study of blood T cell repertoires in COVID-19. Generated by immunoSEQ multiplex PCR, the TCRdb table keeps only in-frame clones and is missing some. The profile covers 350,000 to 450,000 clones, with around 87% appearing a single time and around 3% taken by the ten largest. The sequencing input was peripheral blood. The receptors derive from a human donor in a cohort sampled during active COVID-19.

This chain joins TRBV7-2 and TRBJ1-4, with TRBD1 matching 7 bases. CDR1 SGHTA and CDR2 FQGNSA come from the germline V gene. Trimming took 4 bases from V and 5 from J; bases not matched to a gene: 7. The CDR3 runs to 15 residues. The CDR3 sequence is CASSWDRSMNEKLFF. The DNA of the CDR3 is TGTGCCAGCAGCTGGGACAGAAGTATGAATGAAAAACTGTTTTTT.

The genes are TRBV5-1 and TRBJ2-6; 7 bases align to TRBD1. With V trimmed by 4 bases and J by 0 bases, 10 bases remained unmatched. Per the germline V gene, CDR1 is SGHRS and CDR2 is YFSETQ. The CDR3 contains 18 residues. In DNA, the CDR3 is TGCGCCAGCAGCAATCGGGACAGTACTTACTCTGGGGCCAACGTCCTGACTTTC. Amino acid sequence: CASSNRDSTYSGANVLTF.

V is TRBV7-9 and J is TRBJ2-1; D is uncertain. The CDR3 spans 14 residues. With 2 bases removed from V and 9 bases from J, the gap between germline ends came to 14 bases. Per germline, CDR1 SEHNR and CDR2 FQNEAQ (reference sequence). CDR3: CASSLPTPLGEQFF. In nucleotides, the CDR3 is TGTGCCAGCAGCTTACCGACCCCGCTAGGTGAGCAGTTCTTC.

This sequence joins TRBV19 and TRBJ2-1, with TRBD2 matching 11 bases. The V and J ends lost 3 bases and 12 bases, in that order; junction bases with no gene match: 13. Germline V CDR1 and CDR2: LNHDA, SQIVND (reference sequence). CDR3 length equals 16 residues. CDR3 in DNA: TGTGCCAGTAGTATTTCCGGGACTAGCGGAGCCCAGGGGCAGTTCTTC. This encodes CASSISGTSGAQGQFF.

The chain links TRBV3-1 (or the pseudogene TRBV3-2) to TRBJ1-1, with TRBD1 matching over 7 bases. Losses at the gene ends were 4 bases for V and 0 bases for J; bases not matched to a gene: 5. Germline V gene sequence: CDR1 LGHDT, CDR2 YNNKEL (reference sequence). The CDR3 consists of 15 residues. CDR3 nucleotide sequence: TGTGCCAGCAGCCCATTTGGACAGGTGAACACTGAAGCTTTCTTT. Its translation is CASSPFGQVNTEAFF.

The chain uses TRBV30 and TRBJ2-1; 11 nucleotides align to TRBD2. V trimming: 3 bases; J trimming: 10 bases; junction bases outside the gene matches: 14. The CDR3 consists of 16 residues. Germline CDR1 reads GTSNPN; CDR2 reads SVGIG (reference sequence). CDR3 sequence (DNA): TGTGCCTGGAGAACTAGCGGGAGCCGCCCCGGGAGGGAGCAGTTCTTC. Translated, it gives CAWRTSGSRPGREQFF.

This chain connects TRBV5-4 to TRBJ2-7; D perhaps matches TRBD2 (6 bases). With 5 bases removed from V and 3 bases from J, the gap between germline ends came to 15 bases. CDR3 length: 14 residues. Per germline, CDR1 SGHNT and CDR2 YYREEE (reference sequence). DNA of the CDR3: TGTGCCAGCAGAGTTGCGGGGAATAACTACGAGCAGTACTTC. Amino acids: CASRVAGNNYEQYF.

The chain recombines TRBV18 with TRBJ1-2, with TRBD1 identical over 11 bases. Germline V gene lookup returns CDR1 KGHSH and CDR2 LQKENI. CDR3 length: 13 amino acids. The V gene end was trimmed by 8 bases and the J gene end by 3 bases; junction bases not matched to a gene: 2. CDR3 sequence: CASGQGADYGYTF. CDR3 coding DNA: TGTGCCAGCGGACAGGGGGCAGACTATGGCTACACCTTC.

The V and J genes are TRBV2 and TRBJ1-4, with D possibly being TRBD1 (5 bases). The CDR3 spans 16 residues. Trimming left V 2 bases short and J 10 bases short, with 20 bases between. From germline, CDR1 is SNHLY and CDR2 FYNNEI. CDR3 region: CASSEISQIGTGKLFF. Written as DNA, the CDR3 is TGTGCCAGCAGTGAAATATCCCAGATCGGGACTGGAAAACTGTTTTTT.

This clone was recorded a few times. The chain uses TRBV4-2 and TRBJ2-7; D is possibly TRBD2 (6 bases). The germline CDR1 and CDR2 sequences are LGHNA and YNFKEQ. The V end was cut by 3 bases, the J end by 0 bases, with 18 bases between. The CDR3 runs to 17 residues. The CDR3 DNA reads TGTGCCAGCAGCCAGGAGCTAGGAGGGGTGTTCTCCTACGAGCAGTACTTC. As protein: CASSQELGGVFSYEQYF.

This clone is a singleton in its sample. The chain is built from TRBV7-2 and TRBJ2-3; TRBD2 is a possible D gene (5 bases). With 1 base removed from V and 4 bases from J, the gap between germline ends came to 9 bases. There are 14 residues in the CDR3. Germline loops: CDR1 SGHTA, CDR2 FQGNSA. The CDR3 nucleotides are TGTGCCAGCAGCTTAGACGGGAACGCAGATACGCAGTATTTT. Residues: CASSLDGNADTQYF.

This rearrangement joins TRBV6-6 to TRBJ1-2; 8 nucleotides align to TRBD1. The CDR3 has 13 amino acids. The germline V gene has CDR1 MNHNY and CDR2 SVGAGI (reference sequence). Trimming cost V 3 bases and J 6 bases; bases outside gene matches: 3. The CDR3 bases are TGTGCCAGCAGTTATGGACAGGGAGATGGCTACACCTTC. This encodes CASSYGQGDGYTF.

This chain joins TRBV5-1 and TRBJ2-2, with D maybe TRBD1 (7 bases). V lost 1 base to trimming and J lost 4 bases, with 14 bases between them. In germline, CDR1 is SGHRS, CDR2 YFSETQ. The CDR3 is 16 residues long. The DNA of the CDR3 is TGCGCCAGCAGCTTGCTGGAGGGGGCGGGCACCGGGGAGCTGTTTTTT. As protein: CASSLLEGAGTGELFF. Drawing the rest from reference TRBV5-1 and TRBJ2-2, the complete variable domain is KAGVTQTPRYLIKTRGQQVTLSCSPISGHRSVSWYQQTPGQGLQFLFEYFSETQRNKGNFPGRFSGRQFSNSRSEMNVSTLELGDSALYLCASSLLEGAGTGELFFGEGSRLTVL.

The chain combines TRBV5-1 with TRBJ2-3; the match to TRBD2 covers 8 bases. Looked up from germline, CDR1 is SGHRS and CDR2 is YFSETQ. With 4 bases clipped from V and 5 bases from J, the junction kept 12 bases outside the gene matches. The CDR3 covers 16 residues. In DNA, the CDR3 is TGCGCCAGCAGCCCGACCCAGCGGGAGTTGTTAGATACGCAGTATTTT. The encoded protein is CASSPTQRELLDTQYF.

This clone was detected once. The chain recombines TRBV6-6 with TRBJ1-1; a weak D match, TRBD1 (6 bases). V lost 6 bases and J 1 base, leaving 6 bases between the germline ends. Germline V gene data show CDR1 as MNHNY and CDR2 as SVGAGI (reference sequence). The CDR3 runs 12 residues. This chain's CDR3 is CASRDRNTEAFF. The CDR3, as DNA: TGTGCCAGCAGGGACAGGAACACTGAAGCTTTCTTT.

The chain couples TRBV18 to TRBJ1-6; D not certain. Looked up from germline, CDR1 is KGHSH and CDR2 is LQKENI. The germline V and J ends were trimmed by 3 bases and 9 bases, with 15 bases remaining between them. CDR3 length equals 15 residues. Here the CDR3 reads CASSPSEGISSPLHF. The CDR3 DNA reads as TGTGCCAGCTCACCCTCGGAGGGAATTAGTTCACCCCTCCACTTT.

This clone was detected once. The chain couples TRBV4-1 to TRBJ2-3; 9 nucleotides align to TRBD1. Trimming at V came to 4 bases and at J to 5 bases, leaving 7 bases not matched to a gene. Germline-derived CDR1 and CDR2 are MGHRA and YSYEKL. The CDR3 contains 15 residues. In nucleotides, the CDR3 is TGCGCCAGCAGCCTTGTACAGGGGGCGAAAGATACGCAGTATTTT. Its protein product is CASSLVQGAKDTQYF.

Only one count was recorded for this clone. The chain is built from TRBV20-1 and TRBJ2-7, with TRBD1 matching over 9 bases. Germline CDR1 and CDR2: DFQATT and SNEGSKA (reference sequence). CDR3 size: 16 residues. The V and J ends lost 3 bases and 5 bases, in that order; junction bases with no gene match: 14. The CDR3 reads CSASGPHNRGQDEQYF. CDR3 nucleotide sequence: TGCAGTGCTAGTGGTCCCCATAACAGGGGGCAGGACGAGCAGTACTTC.

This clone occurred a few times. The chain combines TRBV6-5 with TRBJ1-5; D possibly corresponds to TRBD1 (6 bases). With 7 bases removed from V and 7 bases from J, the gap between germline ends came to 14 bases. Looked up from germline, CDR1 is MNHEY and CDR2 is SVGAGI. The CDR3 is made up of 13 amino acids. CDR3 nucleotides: TGTGCCAGCACGCTCGGGGGGCGGCAGCCCCAGCATTTT. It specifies CASTLGGRQPQHF.

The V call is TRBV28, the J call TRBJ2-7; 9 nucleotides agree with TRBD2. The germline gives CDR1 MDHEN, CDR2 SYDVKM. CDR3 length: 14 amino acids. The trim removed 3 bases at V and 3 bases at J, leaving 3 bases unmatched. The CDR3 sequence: CASSLTSGFYEQYF. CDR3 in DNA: TGTGCCAGCAGTTTGACTAGCGGTTTCTACGAGCAGTACTTC.

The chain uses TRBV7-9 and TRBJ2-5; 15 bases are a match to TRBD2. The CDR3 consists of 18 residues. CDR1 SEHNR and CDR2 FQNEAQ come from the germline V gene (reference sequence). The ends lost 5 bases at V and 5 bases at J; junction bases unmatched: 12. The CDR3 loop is CASSGRTSGRARMETQYF. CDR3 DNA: TGTGCCAGCAGCGGCAGGACTAGCGGGAGGGCCAGGATGGAGACCCAGTACTTC.

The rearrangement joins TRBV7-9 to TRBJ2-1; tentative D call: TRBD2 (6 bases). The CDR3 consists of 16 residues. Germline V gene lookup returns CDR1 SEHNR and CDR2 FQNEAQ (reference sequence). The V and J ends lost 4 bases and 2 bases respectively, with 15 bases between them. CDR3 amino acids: CASSSTIADAYNEQFF. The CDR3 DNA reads TGTGCCAGCAGCTCGACAATAGCGGACGCCTACAATGAGCAGTTCTTC.